This T cell receptor beta chain was identified in a study of spatial heterogeneity in lung cancer. Study information: Sequences of the beta chain were consistently detected in greater numbers than alpha-chain sequences. In tumor regions TCR transcript counts correlated strongly with a matched bulk RNA-seq T cell module score. Study-level results: The recorded estimate of tumor T cell coverage is approximately 7.7% for alpha chains and approximately 12% for beta chains. Tumor mutation count correlated with how many alpha and beta TCRs expanded intratumorally.

Every TCR cDNA molecule bore its own unique molecular identifier. One entry per CDR3 protein results from TCRdb running MiXCR on the 5' RACE reads. The sample holds over 3,500 distinct CDR3 sequences, 5.5% to 7% seen once. Time point: sample taken at primary tumor resection. Germline loops: CDR1 SGDLS, CDR2 YYNGEE. The CDR3 contains 14 residues. The J segment lost 8 bases and the V segment lost 7 bases, leaving 12 bases of the junction unmatched. In this sample, this clonotype is medium-sized (0.01 to 0.1%). Its specificity is not known. The sequence was collected from a male donor with early-stage non-small cell lung cancer. The rearrangement joins TRBV9 to TRBJ2-1, with 7 nucleotides matching TRBD2. Sequences were derived from lung tumor tissue, sampled at surgery. The CDR3: CASGDPAGIDEQFF. CDR3 in DNA: TGTGCCAGCGGGGATCCAGCGGGAATCGATGAGCAGTTCTTC.